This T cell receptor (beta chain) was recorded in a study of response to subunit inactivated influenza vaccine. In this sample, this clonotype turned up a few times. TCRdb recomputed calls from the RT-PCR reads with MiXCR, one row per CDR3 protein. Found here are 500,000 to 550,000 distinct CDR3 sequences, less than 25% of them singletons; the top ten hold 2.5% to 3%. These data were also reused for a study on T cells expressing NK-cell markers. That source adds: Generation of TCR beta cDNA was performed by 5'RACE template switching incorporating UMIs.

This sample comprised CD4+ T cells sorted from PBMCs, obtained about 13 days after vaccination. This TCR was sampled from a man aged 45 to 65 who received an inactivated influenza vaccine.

The CDR3 DNA follows: TGTGCCATCAGTGAGTCTTGGACCCGTACAGATACGCAGTATTTT. Amino acid sequence: CAISESWTRTDTQYF. This chain connects TRBV10-3 to TRBJ2-3; D gene uncertain. Trimming shortened V by 0 bases and J by 3 bases, and 10 bases separated the two germline ends. CDR1 and CDR2 (germline): ENHRY, SYGVKD. CDR3 length: 15 residues.